The 6 T cell receptor beta chains given below trace back to one sample, sequenced in a study of T cell repertoires and Cas9 in healthy adults. Measured with immunoSEQ multiplex PCR; TCRdb has only the in-frame clones, and not every one. The data hold tens of thousands of clones, with about 92% observed a single time. Sample: CD4+ effector T cells (CD127+, CD25-, CD137-, CD154-) from PBMCs; culture status not recorded. The origin of the receptors is a human donor in good health.

The V and J genes are TRBV5-6 and TRBJ1-1; TRBD1 aligns across 9 bases. J gave up 4 bases and V 4 bases, and 8 bases lay outside the gene matches. Per the germline V gene, CDR1 is SGHDT and CDR2 is YYEEEE. This CDR3 has 15 residues. The CDR3 region is CASSADRGMSTEAFF. In nucleotides, the CDR3 is TGTGCCAGCAGCGCTGACAGGGGGATGAGCACTGAAGCTTTCTTT.

The chain has TRBV10-3 and TRBJ2-3, with TRBD1 matching over 8 bases. The CDR3 contains 13 residues. Losses at the gene ends were 1 base for V and 6 bases for J; bases not matched to a gene: 0. Germline V CDR1 and CDR2: ENHRY, SYGVKD. Here the CDR3 reads CAISEWTGDTQYF. The CDR3 region has the DNA TGTGCCATCAGTGAGTGGACAGGGGATACGCAGTATTTT.

The J gene is TRBJ2-3, the V gene TRBV29-1; tentatively, D is TRBD2 (6 bases). Germline values: CDR1 SQVTM, CDR2 ANQGSEA. This CDR3 contains 15 residues. Trimming cost V 7 bases and J 2 bases, with 19 bases left between them. CDR3 region: CSALPLRGDTDTQYF. The CDR3 DNA reads as TGCAGCGCCCTCCCCCTGCGCGGGGACACAGATACGCAGTATTTT.

The rearrangement links TRBV7-8 to TRBJ1-2, with 9 bases that match TRBD1. Germline-derived CDR1 and CDR2 are SGHVS and FQNEAQ. This CDR3 is 14 amino acids long. V lost 5 bases to trimming and J lost 7 bases; unmatched junction nucleotides: 8. This chain's CDR3 is CASSARDRVSGYTF. CDR3 bases: TGTGCCAGCAGCGCCCGGGACAGGGTTTCTGGCTACACCTTC.

Turning to this clone: Additional DNA sequences in this sample encode the identical CDR3. The chain joins TRBV5-1 to TRBJ2-6, with D unresolved. Per the germline V gene, CDR1 is SGHRS and CDR2 is YFSETQ. The CDR3 contains 15 residues. The ends were cut back, 0 bases at V and 0 bases at J, with 4 bases in the middle. CDR3: CASSLEGSGANVLTF. The CDR3 DNA sequence: TGCGCCAGCAGCTTGGAAGGCTCTGGGGCCAACGTCCTGACTTTC.

As concerns this clone: The same CDR3 also results from other DNA sequences found in this sample. The chain combines TRBV19 with TRBJ2-5; D may be TRBD1 or TRBD2 (5 bases each). Germline V gene sequence: CDR1 LNHDA, CDR2 SQIVND (reference sequence). This CDR3 is 14 amino acids long. Trimming took 6 bases from V and 3 from J, leaving 14 bases between them. The CDR3 here is CASRRDGGKETQYF. For the CDR3, the DNA is TGTGCCAGTAGGAGAGATGGGGGAAAAGAGACCCAGTACTTC.